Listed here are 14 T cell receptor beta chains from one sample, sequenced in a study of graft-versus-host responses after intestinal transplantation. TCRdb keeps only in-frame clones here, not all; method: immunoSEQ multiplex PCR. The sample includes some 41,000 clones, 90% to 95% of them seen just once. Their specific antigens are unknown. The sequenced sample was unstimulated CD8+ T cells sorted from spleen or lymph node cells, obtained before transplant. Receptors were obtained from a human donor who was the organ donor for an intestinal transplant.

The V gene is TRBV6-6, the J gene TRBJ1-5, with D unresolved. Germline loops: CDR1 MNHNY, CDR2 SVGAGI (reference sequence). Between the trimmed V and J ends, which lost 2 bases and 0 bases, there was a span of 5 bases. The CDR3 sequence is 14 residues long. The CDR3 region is CASSYPGSNQPQHF. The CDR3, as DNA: TGTGCCAGCAGTTACCCGGGTAGCAATCAGCCCCAGCATTTT.

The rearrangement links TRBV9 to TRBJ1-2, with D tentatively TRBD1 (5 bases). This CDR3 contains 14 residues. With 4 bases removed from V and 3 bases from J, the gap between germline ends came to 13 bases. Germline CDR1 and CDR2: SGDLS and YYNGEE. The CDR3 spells CASSLSGTDYGYTF. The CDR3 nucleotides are TGTGCCAGCAGCCTCTCCGGGACGGACTATGGCTACACCTTC.

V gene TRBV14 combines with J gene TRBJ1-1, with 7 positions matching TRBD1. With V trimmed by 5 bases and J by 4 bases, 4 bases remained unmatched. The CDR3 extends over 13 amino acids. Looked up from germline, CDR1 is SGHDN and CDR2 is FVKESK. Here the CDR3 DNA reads TGTGCCAGCAGCTACCAGGGGGGCACTGAAGCTTTCTTT. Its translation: CASSYQGGTEAFF.

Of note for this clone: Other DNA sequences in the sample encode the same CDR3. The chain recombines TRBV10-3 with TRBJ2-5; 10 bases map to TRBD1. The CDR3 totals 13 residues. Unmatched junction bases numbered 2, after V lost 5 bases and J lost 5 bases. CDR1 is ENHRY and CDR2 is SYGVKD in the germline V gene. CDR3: CAISPTGGETQYF. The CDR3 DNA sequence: TGTGCCATCAGTCCGACAGGGGGCGAGACCCAGTACTTC.

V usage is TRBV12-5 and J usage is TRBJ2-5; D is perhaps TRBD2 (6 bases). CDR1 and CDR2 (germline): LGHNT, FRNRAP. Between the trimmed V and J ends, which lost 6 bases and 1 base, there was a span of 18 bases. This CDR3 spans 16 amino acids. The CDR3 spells CASGPPIPGGQETQYF. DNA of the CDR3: TGTGCTAGTGGCCCCCCAATCCCCGGGGGCCAAGAGACCCAGTACTTC.

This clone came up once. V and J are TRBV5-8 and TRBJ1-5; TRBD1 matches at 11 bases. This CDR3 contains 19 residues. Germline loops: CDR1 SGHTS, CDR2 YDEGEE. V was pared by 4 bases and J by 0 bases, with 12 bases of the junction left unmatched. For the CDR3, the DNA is TGTGCCAGCAGCAAGCGGACAGGGGGCGCGTTATATAGCAATCAGCCCCAGCATTTT. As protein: CASSKRTGGALYSNQPQHF.

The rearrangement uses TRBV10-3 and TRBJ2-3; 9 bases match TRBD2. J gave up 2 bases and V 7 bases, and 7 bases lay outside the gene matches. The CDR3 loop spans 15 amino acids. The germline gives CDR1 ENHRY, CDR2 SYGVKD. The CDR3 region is CAIKVAGENTDTQYF. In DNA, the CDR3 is TGTGCCATCAAGGTAGCGGGGGAGAACACAGATACGCAGTATTTT.

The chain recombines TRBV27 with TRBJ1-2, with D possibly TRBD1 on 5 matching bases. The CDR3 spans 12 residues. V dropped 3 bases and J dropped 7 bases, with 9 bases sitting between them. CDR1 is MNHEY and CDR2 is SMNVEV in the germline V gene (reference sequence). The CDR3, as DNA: TGTGCCAGCAGTTTTTCAGGGATTGGCTACACCTTC. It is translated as CASSFSGIGYTF.

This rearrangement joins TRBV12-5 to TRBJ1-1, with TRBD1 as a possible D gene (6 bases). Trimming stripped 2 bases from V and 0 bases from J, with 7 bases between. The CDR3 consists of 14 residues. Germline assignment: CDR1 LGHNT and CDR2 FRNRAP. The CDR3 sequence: CASGLPGVNTEAFF. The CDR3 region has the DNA TGTGCTAGTGGTTTGCCAGGGGTGAACACTGAAGCTTTCTTT.

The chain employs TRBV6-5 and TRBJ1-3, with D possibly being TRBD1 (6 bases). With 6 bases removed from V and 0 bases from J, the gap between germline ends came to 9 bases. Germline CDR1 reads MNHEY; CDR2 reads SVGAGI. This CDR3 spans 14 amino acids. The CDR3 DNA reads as TGTGCCAGCAGCCGACAGGACTCTGGAAACACCATATATTTT. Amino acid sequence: CASSRQDSGNTIYF.

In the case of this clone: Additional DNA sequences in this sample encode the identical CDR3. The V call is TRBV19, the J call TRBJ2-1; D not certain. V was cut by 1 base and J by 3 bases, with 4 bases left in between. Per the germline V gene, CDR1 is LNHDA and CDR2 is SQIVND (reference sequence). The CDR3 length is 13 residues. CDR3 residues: CASSIGGYNEQFF. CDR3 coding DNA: TGTGCCAGTAGTATAGGGGGCTACAATGAGCAGTTCTTC. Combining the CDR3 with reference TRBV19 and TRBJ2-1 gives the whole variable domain DGGITQSPKYLFRKEGQNVTLSCEQNLNHDAMYWYRQDPGQGLRLIYYSQIVNDFQKGDIAEGYSVSREKKESFPLTVTSAQKNPTAFYLCASSIGGYNEQFFGPGTRLTVL.

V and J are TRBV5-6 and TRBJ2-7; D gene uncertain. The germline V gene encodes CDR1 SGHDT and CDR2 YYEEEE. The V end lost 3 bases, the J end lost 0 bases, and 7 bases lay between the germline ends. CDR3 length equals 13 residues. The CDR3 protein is CASSSSYSYEQYF. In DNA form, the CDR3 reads TGTGCCAGCAGCTCCTCGTACTCCTACGAGCAGTACTTC.

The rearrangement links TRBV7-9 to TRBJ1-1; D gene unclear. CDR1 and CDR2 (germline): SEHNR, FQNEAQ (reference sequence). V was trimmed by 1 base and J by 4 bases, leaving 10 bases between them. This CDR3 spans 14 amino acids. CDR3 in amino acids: CASSLDVGVTEAFF. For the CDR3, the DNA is TGTGCCAGCAGCTTAGATGTGGGTGTCACTGAAGCTTTCTTT.

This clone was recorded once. CDR3 coding DNA: TGTGCCAGCAGCTTAGAATATGGGTACCAAGAGACCCAGTACTTC. Residues: CASSLEYGYQETQYF. This sequence joins TRBV11-2 and TRBJ2-5; D not certain. Trimming took off 0 bases at V and 0 bases at J, with 8 bases between the two ends. The CDR3 has 15 residues. CDR1 is SGHAT and CDR2 is FQNNGV in the germline V gene.